One and the same sample provided the 29 T cell receptor beta chains below, sequenced in a study of CD8 T cells in ankylosing spondylitis. TCRdb passed the 5' RACE reads through MiXCR, listing each CDR3 protein once. The sample has about 92,000 distinct CDR3 sequences, about 9% seen once. The specimen was blood, either unsorted or a sorted T cell fraction (not recorded which). Source of these receptors: a male donor with ankylosing spondylitis or in good health (not recorded which).

This clonotype was picked up many times. This chain joins TRBV23-1 and TRBJ2-7; D possibly corresponds to TRBD1 (6 bases). TRBV23-1 is an ORF; its function is uncertain. The CDR3 loop spans 18 amino acids. V lost 2 bases and J 5 bases, leaving 25 bases between the germline ends. CDR3 nucleotide sequence: TGCGCCAGCAGTCAACCCTCAGCGGCAGGGGCGTCTTCCCACGAGCAGTACTTC. This sequence encodes CASSQPSAAGASSHEQYF.

The sample holds many counts of this clonotype. The chain carries TRBV20-1 and TRBJ2-5; D call uncertain. The germline CDR1 and CDR2 sequences are DFQATT and SNEGSKA (reference sequence). There are 14 residues in the CDR3. V was cut by 0 bases and J by 4 bases, with 12 bases left in between. The CDR3 bases are TGCAGTGCTAGAGAGAGGCTAGTTAGAGAGACCCAGTACTTC. Encoded protein: CSARERLVRETQYF.

This clonotype is a singleton in its sample. This sequence joins TRBV7-2 and TRBJ2-5, with 13 bases identical to TRBD2. Germline CDR1 reads SGHTA; CDR2 reads FQGNSA. The CDR3 extends over 16 amino acids. Unmatched junction bases numbered 3, after V lost 4 bases and J lost 1 base. CDR3 in DNA: TGTGCCAGCAGCTGGACTAGCGGGGGAGCCCAAGAGACCCAGTACTTC. Encoded protein: CASSWTSGGAQETQYF.

This clonotype was detected ten times or more. The rearrangement links TRBV20-1 to TRBJ1-6; D is unresolved. The CDR3 spans 15 residues. V lost 3 bases to trimming and J lost 6 bases, with 15 bases between them. Germline V gene sequence: CDR1 DFQATT, CDR2 SNEGSKA (reference sequence). The CDR3 DNA reads TGCAGTGCTAGCCGGACCCCCGGCGCTAATTCACCCCTCCACTTT. Residues: CSASRTPGANSPLHF.

This clonotype was seen repeatedly, ten times or more. This chain connects TRBV12-3 or TRBV12-4 to TRBJ2-1; 9 bases are shared with TRBD2. Unmatched junction bases numbered 5, after V lost 0 bases and J lost 8 bases. The CDR3 loop spans 15 amino acids. CDR3 in amino acids: CASSLAGGGADEQFF. The CDR3 region has the DNA TGTGCCAGCAGTTTAGCAGGCGGGGGGGCCGATGAGCAGTTCTTC.

This clonotype was detected many times. The chain combines TRBV18 with TRBJ2-1; 12 bases align to TRBD2. CDR1 KGHSH and CDR2 LQKENI come from the germline V gene. There are 16 residues in the CDR3. Trimming took 0 bases from V and 6 from J; bases not matched to a gene: 3. CDR3 sequence reads: CASSPPLAGGRNEQFF. As DNA, the CDR3 is TGTGCCAGCTCACCACCGCTAGCGGGGGGGCGCAATGAGCAGTTCTTC.

This clonotype was recorded a few times. The genes are TRBV2 and TRBJ1-5; D gene uncertain. The CDR3 covers 11 residues. CDR1 is SNHLY and CDR2 is FYNNEI in the germline V gene. V was shortened by 5 bases and J by 7 bases, with 6 bases between the two germline ends. The CDR3 loop reads CASSIRQPQHF. In DNA, the CDR3 is TGTGCCAGCAGTATTAGGCAGCCCCAGCATTTT.

A note on this clonotype: A single base separates this from a much larger clone, so it may be a read error. The chain uses TRBV7-6 and TRBJ1-1; no firm D call. This CDR3 comprises 15 residues. CDR1 is SGHVS and CDR2 is FNYEAQ in the germline V gene. The CDR3 bases are TGTGCCGGCAGCTGGCTATTCAGTAGGGACACTGAAGCTTTCTTT. Encoded protein: CAGSWLFSRDTEAFF.

This CDR3 is CASSSASGGAYNEQFF. CDR3 DNA: TGTGCCAGCAGTTCGGCTAGCGGGGGGGCCTACAATGAGCAGTTCTTC. The rearrangement uses TRBV28 and TRBJ2-1; 12 nucleotides line up with TRBD2. With V trimmed by 4 bases and J by 2 bases, 3 bases remained unmatched. This CDR3 is 16 amino acids long. Germline CDR1 is MDHEN and CDR2 is SYDVKM.

This clonotype was seen repeatedly, ten times or more. This chain joins TRBV6-2 or TRBV6-3 and TRBJ1-2; tentative D call: TRBD1 (5 bases). The CDR3 totals 14 residues. The germline V gene has CDR1 MNHEY and CDR2 SVGEGT. Between the trimmed V and J ends, which lost 7 bases and 0 bases, there was a span of 12 bases. CDR3 DNA: TGTGCCAGCATCCCGACGACAGCTAACTATGGCTACACCTTC. Translation: CASIPTTANYGYTF.

This clonotype occurred many times. This rearrangement joins TRBV29-1 to TRBJ2-3; no clear D. Germline CDR1 is SQVTM and CDR2 is ANQGSEA. Trimming removed 8 bases at V and 2 bases at J, with 14 bases between. There are 13 residues in the CDR3. The CDR3, as DNA: TGCAGCTCACGACCCTCTTCCACAGATACGCAGTATTTT. This encodes CSSRPSSTDTQYF.

This clonotype was recorded at least ten times. The chain's CDR3 is CSVRDSHEQYF. For the CDR3, the DNA is TGCAGCGTTCGGGACAGCCACGAGCAGTACTTC. The rearrangement joins TRBV29-1 to TRBJ2-7; 7 nucleotides align to TRBD1. V shed 5 bases, J shed 5 bases, and the junction held 3 bases outside the gene matches. The CDR3 length is 11 residues. CDR1 is SQVTM and CDR2 is ANQGSEA in the germline V gene.

There are many counts of this clonotype. V and J are TRBV27 and TRBJ2-1; 8 nucleotides agree with TRBD1. Trimming took 6 bases from V and 7 from J; bases not matched to a gene: 17. The CDR3 has 17 amino acids. Germline V gives CDR1 MNHEY, CDR2 SMNVEV (reference sequence). The CDR3 region is CASSTGTGPIPINEQFF. The DNA of the CDR3 is TGTGCCAGCAGCACCGGGACAGGCCCCATTCCTATTAATGAGCAGTTCTTC.

Many counts were recorded for this clonotype. The chain couples TRBV12-3 or TRBV12-4 to TRBJ2-7; 11 bases line up with TRBD1. This CDR3 spans 15 amino acids. V shed 6 bases, J shed 5 bases, and the junction held 9 bases outside the gene matches. CDR3 nucleotide sequence: TGTGCCAGCAGCCTAGGACAGGGGGCTTACCACGAGCAGTACTTC. Translating gives CASSLGQGAYHEQYF.

This clonotype was counted at least ten times. The V and J genes are TRBV7-3 and TRBJ2-1, with 9 bases identical to TRBD2. The CDR3 runs 15 residues. Per the germline V gene, CDR1 is SGHTA and CDR2 is FQGTGA. V lost 6 bases to trimming and J lost 0 bases; unmatched junction nucleotides: 3. CDR3: CASSLAGFSYNEQFF. The DNA of the CDR3 is TGTGCCAGCAGTCTAGCGGGGTTCTCCTACAATGAGCAGTTCTTC.

Note on this clonotype: Given a much more abundant clone one base away, this may be a read error. This chain uses TRBV20-1 with TRBJ2-1, with D perhaps matching TRBD1 or TRBD2 (5 bases each). The germline gives CDR1 DFQATT, CDR2 SNEGSKA (reference sequence). CDR3 size: 15 residues. The CDR3 loop is CSAGPGTKSYTEQFF. CDR3 in DNA: TGCAGTGCTGGTCCCGGGACGAAATCCTACACTGAGCAGTTCTTC.

The sample holds a few counts of this clonotype. This chain connects TRBV20-1 to TRBJ2-2; no clear D gene. Trimming stripped 4 bases from V and 1 base from J, with 4 bases between. The CDR3 length is 12 residues. The germline gives CDR1 DFQATT, CDR2 SNEGSKA (reference sequence). The CDR3 nucleotides are TGCAGTGCTACAGGGAACACCGGGGAGCTGTTTTTT. Its translation: CSATGNTGELFF.

At least ten counts were recorded for this clonotype. The chain employs TRBV12-3 or TRBV12-4 and TRBJ1-4, with D maybe TRBD1 (5 bases). The CDR3 is 14 residues long. V lost 3 bases, J lost 7 bases, and 12 bases lay in between. The CDR3 coding sequence is TGTGCCAGCAGTTTCGGGGTGGGGCGTGAAAAACTGTTTTTT. This translates into CASSFGVGREKLFF.

This clonotype was counted at least ten times. The V gene is TRBV12-3 or TRBV12-4, the J gene TRBJ2-2; the D gene is possibly TRBD1 (5 bases). Trimming removed 3 bases at V and 2 bases at J, with 16 bases between. The CDR3 contains 17 residues. The CDR3 nucleotides are TGTGCCAGCAGTTTGTTCGGCCAGGGATCCAACACCGGGGAGCTGTTTTTT. This codes for CASSLFGQGSNTGELFF.

This sequence joins TRBV2 and TRBJ1-5, with a possible D match to TRBD1 (5 bases). The V gene lost 9 bases and the J gene lost 5 bases, with 17 bases spanning the gap. The CDR3 is 14 amino acids. CDR1 and CDR2 from the germline V gene are SNHLY and FYNNEI. DNA for the CDR3: TGTGCCAGTACTGGGACGGAAAGGCATCAGCCCCAGCATTTT. It is translated as CASTGTERHQPQHF.

This clonotype was recorded many times. The CDR3 region is CASRPGPGGQYF. In DNA, the CDR3 is TGTGCCAGCAGACCGGGGCCCGGGGGGCAGTACTTC. The chain carries TRBV2 and TRBJ2-7; D possibly corresponds to TRBD2 (6 bases). Trimming cost V 6 bases and J 9 bases, with 15 bases left between them. Germline CDR1 reads SNHLY; CDR2 reads FYNNEI. The CDR3 loop spans 12 amino acids.

This clonotype was observed many times. The rearrangement links TRBV12-3 or TRBV12-4 to TRBJ2-3; TRBD1 is a possible D gene (6 bases). V gave up 1 base and J gave up 1 base, with 9 bases separating them. The CDR3 consists of 15 residues. The CDR3 DNA reads as TGTGCCAGCAGTTTAGGGGACATTCGCACAGATACGCAGTATTTT. This gives the protein CASSLGDIRTDTQYF.

A few counts support this clonotype. This sequence joins TRBV11-3 and TRBJ2-5, with D unclear. V lost 3 bases and J 4 bases, leaving 9 bases between the germline ends. CDR1 is SGHNT, CDR2 YENEEA, per germline. The CDR3 loop spans 13 amino acids. The CDR3 protein is CASSFGQSETQYF. The CDR3 coding sequence is TGTGCCAGCAGCTTCGGGCAGTCAGAGACCCAGTACTTC. Full variable domain (remainder filled in from reference TRBV11-3 and TRBJ2-5): EAGVVQSPRYKIIEKKQPVAFWCNPISGHNTLYWYLQNLGQGPELLIRYENEEAVDDSQLPKDRFSAERLKGVDSTLKIQPAELGDSAVYLCASSFGQSETQYFGPGTRLLVL.

This clonotype was seen a few times. J is TRBJ2-1 and V is TRBV7-2; 10 bases align to TRBD2. There are 15 residues in the CDR3. Germline V gene data show CDR1 as SGHTA and CDR2 as FQGNSA. The junction had 4 bases not matched to a gene; V was cut back by 8 bases and J by 0 bases. The CDR3 spells CASASGGSSYNEQFF. The CDR3 region has the DNA TGTGCCAGCGCTAGCGGGGGAAGCTCCTACAATGAGCAGTTCTTC.

This clonotype was observed a handful of times. This chain uses TRBV7-6 with TRBJ1-6, with a tentative D call TRBD1 (5 bases). The germline gives CDR1 SGHVS, CDR2 FNYEAQ. Trimming pared 5 bases from V and 5 bases from J, leaving 13 bases between. The CDR3 length is 15 residues. The CDR3 region has the DNA TGTGCCAGCAGCCGATCGAGGGGCGATAATTCACCCCTCCACTTT. This encodes CASSRSRGDNSPLHF.

V and J are TRBV6-2 or TRBV6-3 and TRBJ1-6, with 7 bases aligning to TRBD1. This CDR3 contains 23 residues. V gave up 0 bases and J gave up 8 bases; unmatched junction bases: 28. The germline gives CDR1 MNHEY, CDR2 SVGEGT. For the CDR3, the DNA is TGTGCCAGCAGTTACTCGATCCGCAGGGGGATCTCCCAGGGGCAGGGGGGGCATTCACCCCTCCACTTT. Translation: CASSYSIRRGISQGQGGHSPLHF.

In this sample, this clonotype turned up many times. The chain uses TRBV11-2 and TRBJ2-7, with TRBD2 identical over 9 bases. With V trimmed by 0 bases and J by 0 bases, 9 bases remained unmatched. The CDR3 spans 18 residues. CDR1 and CDR2 from the germline V gene are SGHAT and FQNNGV. The CDR3 reads CASSLDRVSGGASYEQYF. The DNA for the CDR3 is TGTGCCAGCAGCTTAGATCGTGTTAGCGGGGGAGCCTCCTACGAGCAGTACTTC.

Many counts were recorded for this clonotype. The chain couples TRBV6-1 to TRBJ2-1; D might be TRBD2 (7 bases). With 7 bases removed from V and 2 bases from J, the gap between germline ends came to 24 bases. Germline CDR1 reads MNHNS; CDR2 reads SASEGT. The length of the CDR3 is 18 residues. CDR3 coding DNA: TGTGCCAGCAAACGTACTAGGGTAGGGGGGGCCGCCTACAATGAGCAGTTCTTC. Amino acid sequence: CASKRTRVGGAAYNEQFF.

In its sample, this clonotype was seen many times. The J gene is TRBJ1-4, the V gene TRBV29-1, with 8 bases lining up with TRBD1. The V and J ends lost 5 bases and 7 bases, in that order; junction bases with no gene match: 3. From germline, CDR1 is SQVTM and CDR2 ANQGSEA. There are 12 residues in the CDR3. The CDR3 region has the DNA TGCAGCGTTCGACAGGGGCGTGAAAAACTGTTTTTT. Its translation is CSVRQGREKLFF.